This T cell receptor beta chain was identified in a study of cytomegalovirus exposure and HLA in healthy donors. Study-wide context: There were 117 million unique TCR beta sequences, drawn from about 200 million T cells, in an earlier analysis. Findings and caveats of the study: Later analysis associated a missense DCLRE1C variant with TCR beta V- and J-gene trimming.

Germline values: CDR1 MNHEY, CDR2 SVGAGI. The CDR3 has 15 residues. V lost 6 bases and J lost 7; bases outside the gene matches: 12. About this clone: The antigen is not known.

PCR employed 60 Vbeta and 13 Jbeta primers. Libraries were prepared by immunoSEQ multiplex PCR; TCRdb keeps only in-frame clonotypes and omits some of them. Among 130,000 or so clones listed, 80% were seen once. Sequenced: PBMCs. The chain joins TRBV6-5 to TRBJ1-2, with TRBD1 identical over 9 bases. The receptor was derived from a man younger than 45 in good health and CMV-seronegative. The CDR3 spells CASSSPGQGISGYTF. CDR3 nucleotide sequence: TGTGCCAGCAGCTCCCCGGGACAGGGAATTTCTGGCTACACCTTC.